The 18 T cell receptor beta chains listed next were all sequenced from one sample in a study of blood T cell repertoires in COVID-19. TCRdb's copy holds only in-frame clones and misses some; the assay was immunoSEQ multiplex PCR. The table records 380,000 or so clones, more than 70% of them present only once. The sequenced material came from peripheral blood. The source of these receptors is a man aged 35-49 years with acute or convalescent COVID-19.

This CDR3 is CASRGTSREQYF. The CDR3 DNA reads as TGCGCCAGCAGAGGGACTAGTCGCGAGCAGTACTTC. The rearrangement links TRBV10-2 to TRBJ2-7, with 8 bases that match TRBD2. Germline assignment: CDR1 WSHSY and CDR2 SAAADI. After removal of 6 bases from V and 6 bases from J, the junction contained 4 bases not matched to a gene. The CDR3 sequence is 12 residues long.

The chain employs TRBV7-3 and TRBJ1-1; D possibly corresponds to TRBD1 (6 bases). The CDR3 consists of 14 residues. The germline CDR1 and CDR2 sequences are SGHTA and FQGTGA. With 5 bases removed from V and 4 bases from J, the gap between germline ends came to 14 bases. DNA for the CDR3: TGTGCCAGCAGCCTCAACCCAGGGGCCACTGAAGCTTTCTTT. Translating gives CASSLNPGATEAFF.

The chain carries TRBV5-1 and TRBJ2-1; TRBD2 is a possible D gene (6 bases). Trimming took off 0 bases at V and 9 bases at J, with 28 bases between the two ends. The CDR3 has 19 residues. Germline loops: CDR1 SGHRS, CDR2 YFSETQ. The CDR3 DNA is TGCGCCAGCAGCTTGGTTGTGTCCAGCGGAGGGACCTCGGGGAGTGAGCAGTTCTTC. Translating it yields CASSLVVSSGGTSGSEQFF.

The chain joins TRBV5-6 to TRBJ1-2, with D possibly matching TRBD1 (5 bases). The V end lost 0 bases, the J end lost 4 bases, and 10 bases lay between the germline ends. CDR3 length: 14 residues. Germline CDR1 is SGHDT and CDR2 is YYEEEE. CDR3 protein: CASSLEAGPYGYTF. The DNA of the CDR3 is TGTGCCAGCAGCTTGGAGGCAGGGCCCTATGGCTACACCTTC.

This chain connects TRBV6-1 to TRBJ1-5, with D maybe TRBD1 (6 bases). The CDR3 runs to 20 residues. Per the germline V gene, CDR1 is MNHNS and CDR2 is SASEGT. Trimming pared 1 base from V and 0 bases from J, leaving 22 bases between. The CDR3, as DNA: TGTGCCAGCAGTGAAGGGGGTCGGGACAACGTGTGGAATAGCAATCAGCCCCAGCATTTT. Encoded protein: CASSEGGRDNVWNSNQPQHF.

This clone showed up just a few times. The chain uses TRBV2 and TRBJ1-2; the D gene is possibly TRBD1 (6 bases). Germline V CDR1 and CDR2: SNHLY, FYNNEI. The CDR3 extends over 14 amino acids. Trimming removed 2 bases at V and 8 bases at J, with 15 bases between. The chain's CDR3 is CASSERTGPFGYTF. In DNA, the CDR3 is TGTGCCAGCAGTGAAAGAACAGGGCCCTTCGGCTACACCTTC.

This clone came up once. The chain uses TRBV7-8 and TRBJ2-7; 11 bases map to TRBD1. Germline V gene sequence: CDR1 SGHVS, CDR2 FQNEAQ. V was clipped by 5 bases and J by 0 bases; unmatched bases: 9. The CDR3 runs 17 residues. The CDR3 region has the DNA TGTGCCAGCAGCCCCTGGACAGGGGGCCGGAGCTCCTACGAGCAGTACTTC. Its protein product is CASSPWTGGRSSYEQYF.

The chain recombines TRBV3-1 (or the pseudogene TRBV3-2) with TRBJ1-6; the match to TRBD1 covers 8 bases. This CDR3 is built from 17 residues. The V segment lost 5 bases and the J segment 6 bases; nucleotides outside the gene matches: 12. The germline CDR1 and CDR2 sequences are LGHDT and YNNKEL (reference sequence). The CDR3 DNA reads TGTGCCAGCAGCGATCGGACAGGGAGGTATACTAATTCACCCCTCCACTTT. Amino acids: CASSDRTGRYTNSPLHF.

This clone was counted between two and nine times. The CDR3: CASSLGARFWSPLHF. As DNA, the CDR3 is TGTGCCAGTAGTTTGGGAGCCCGATTCTGGTCACCCCTCCACTTT. This chain uses TRBV19 with TRBJ1-6; D remains unclear. Between the trimmed V and J ends, which lost 5 bases and 10 bases, there was a span of 18 bases. The CDR3 contains 15 residues. Germline CDR1 and CDR2: LNHDA and SQIVND (reference sequence).

The rearrangement links TRBV19 to TRBJ2-7; D might be TRBD1 (7 bases). V was pared by 4 bases and J by 6 bases, with 13 bases between. From germline, CDR1 is LNHDA and CDR2 SQIVND (reference sequence). The CDR3 length is 13 residues. DNA of the CDR3: TGTGCCAGTAGTAGCATCCAGGGGGGCGAGCAGTACTTC. As protein: CASSSIQGGEQYF.

The genes are TRBV21-1 and TRBJ2-1; the table's D call, TRBD1, was not checked against the DNA. TRBV21-1 is reported as a pseudogene. The CDR3 consists of 16 residues. The CDR3 sequence is CASSKDRTSSYNEQFF. The CDR3 DNA is TGTGCCAGCAGCAAAGACAGGACGAGCTCCTACAATGAGCAGTTCTTC.

The chain joins TRBV6-6 to TRBJ2-7; 8 positions match TRBD2. This CDR3 is built from 14 residues. The V gene end was trimmed by 5 bases and the J gene end by 2 bases; junction bases not matched to a gene: 5. Germline CDR1 is MNHNY and CDR2 is SVGAGI (reference sequence). The chain's CDR3 is CASSPAGGPYEQYF. Here the CDR3 DNA reads TGTGCCAGCAGTCCCGCGGGGGGTCCCTACGAGCAGTACTTC.

The rearrangement links TRBV5-4 to TRBJ2-2, with D possibly TRBD1 on 6 matching bases. V lost 6 bases and J 1 base, leaving 13 bases between the germline ends. Germline values: CDR1 SGHNT, CDR2 YYREEE (reference sequence). This CDR3 comprises 15 residues. CDR3 DNA: TGTGCCAGCACCCTTAGGGGGAGGAACACCGGGGAGCTGTTTTTT. It is translated as CASTLRGRNTGELFF.

Only one count was recorded for this clone. This chain joins TRBV10-3 and TRBJ2-7; D is perhaps TRBD1 (7 bases). Trimming left V 7 bases short and J 2 bases short, with 18 bases between. Germline V CDR1 and CDR2: ENHRY, SYGVKD. The CDR3 spans 15 residues. CDR3: CAIKGAGTSPYEQYF. The CDR3 coding sequence is TGTGCCATCAAGGGGGCCGGGACTTCCCCCTACGAGCAGTACTTC.

The V and J genes are TRBV10-3 and TRBJ2-1, with TRBD1 identical over 7 bases. V shed 6 bases and J 8 bases; nucleotides not matched to a gene: 7. The CDR3 is 13 residues long. The germline CDR1 and CDR2 sequences are ENHRY and SYGVKD. CDR3 protein: CAISRDRDHEQFF. CDR3 nucleotides: TGTGCCATCAGCCGAGACAGGGACCATGAGCAGTTCTTC.

CDR3 bases: TGCGCCAGCAGCTGGACAGGGAGTTCTGGGGCCAACGTCCTGACTTTC. Translating it yields CASSWTGSSGANVLTF. The chain carries TRBV5-1 and TRBJ2-6; 8 bases match TRBD1. Germline V gene sequence: CDR1 SGHRS, CDR2 YFSETQ. The CDR3 has 16 residues. V lost 3 bases, J lost 1 base, and 3 bases stayed unmatched.

The V call is TRBV19, the J call TRBJ1-5, with 7 bases aligning to TRBD1. The V segment lost 3 bases and the J segment 4 bases; nucleotides outside the gene matches: 6. The CDR3 loop spans 15 amino acids. Germline CDR1 reads LNHDA; CDR2 reads SQIVND (reference sequence). As DNA, the CDR3 is TGTGCCAGTAGTATGGGGGACAGCTTTAATCAGCCCCAGCATTTT. This encodes CASSMGDSFNQPQHF.

The chain joins TRBV7-6 to TRBJ1-1; no clear D. The V end was cut by 1 base, the J end by 2 bases, with 17 bases between. From germline, CDR1 is SGHVS and CDR2 FNYEAQ. The CDR3 consists of 17 residues. The chain's CDR3 is CASSLERGEVANTEAFF. The CDR3 DNA reads as TGTGCCAGCAGCTTAGAGCGCGGGGAGGTCGCCAACACTGAAGCTTTCTTT.